These 23 T cell receptor beta chains were all obtained from the same sample, sequenced in a study of cytomegalovirus exposure and HLA in healthy donors. Both 60 Vbeta primers and 13 Jbeta primers went into the PCR. Assay: immunoSEQ multiplex PCR; the TCRdb copy retains only in-frame clones and omits some. The repertoire holds approximately 150,000 clones, with 80% to 85% as singletons. The sequencing input was PBMCs. All receptors come from a man aged 25-45 years in good health and CMV-seronegative.

This clone showed up just once. The chain employs TRBV28 and TRBJ2-7; TRBD2 matches 7 bases. CDR3 size: 16 residues. The trim removed 2 bases at V and 4 bases at J, leaving 11 bases unmatched. Germline lookup yields CDR1 MDHEN and CDR2 SYDVKM. The CDR3 here is CASSLIVGLAEYEQYF. The CDR3 DNA reads as TGTGCCAGCAGTTTAATAGTAGGGCTAGCGGAGTACGAGCAGTACTTC. The variable domain in full, with the rest retrieved from reference TRBV28 and TRBJ2-7, is DVKVTQSSRYLVKRTGEKVFLECVQDMDHENMFWYRQDPGLGLRLIYFSYDVKMKEKGDIPEGYSVSREKKERFSLILESASTNQTSMYLCASSLIVGLAEYEQYFGPGTRLTVT.

This chain joins TRBV14 and TRBJ1-1, with TRBD1 identical over 8 bases. The CDR3 has 15 amino acids. Trimming cost V 4 bases and J 0 bases; bases outside gene matches: 4. Germline V lookup: CDR1 SGHDN, CDR2 FVKESK. The DNA of the CDR3 is TGTGCCAGCAGCCTCCGGACAGGGATGAACACTGAAGCTTTCTTT. Protein sequence: CASSLRTGMNTEAFF.

This chain links TRBV30 with TRBJ2-7, with D tentatively TRBD2 (7 bases). V gave up 1 base and J gave up 1 base, with 14 bases separating them. The germline CDR1 and CDR2 sequences are GTSNPN and SVGIG (reference sequence). CDR3 length: 15 amino acids. Here the CDR3 reads CAWSGGRGRSYEQYF. CDR3 coding DNA: TGTGCCTGGAGTGGGGGGCGGGGGCGTTCCTACGAGCAGTACTTC.

This rearrangement joins TRBV13 to TRBJ2-1, with 8 bases aligning to TRBD2. Per germline, CDR1 PRHDT and CDR2 FYEKMQ (reference sequence). The CDR3 totals 18 residues. V gave up 0 bases and J gave up 0 bases; unmatched junction bases: 7. The CDR3 nucleotides are TGTGCCAGCAGCTTAGGACTAGCGGATTTTAGCTCCTACAATGAGCAGTTCTTC. The encoded protein is CASSLGLADFSSYNEQFF.

This clone was observed a handful of times. The gene calls are TRBV4-1 and TRBJ2-5, with TRBD2 matching 9 bases. Germline assignment: CDR1 MGHRA and CDR2 YSYEKL. Trimming at V came to 1 base and at J to 1 base, leaving 7 bases not matched to a gene. CDR3 size: 17 residues. CDR3 sequence: CASSQGVAGATQETQYF. The CDR3 DNA sequence: TGCGCCAGCAGCCAAGGAGTAGCGGGGGCCACCCAAGAGACCCAGTACTTC.

The V and J genes are TRBV27 and TRBJ2-7; D may be TRBD1 (6 bases). This CDR3 comprises 12 residues. With 6 bases removed from V and 2 bases from J, the gap between germline ends came to 8 bases. Germline loops: CDR1 MNHEY, CDR2 SMNVEV (reference sequence). The CDR3 sequence is CASRAGAYEQYF. For the CDR3, the DNA is TGTGCCAGCAGAGCAGGGGCCTACGAGCAGTACTTC.

The chain recombines TRBV7-2 with TRBJ1-5; D not resolved. The CDR3 covers 15 residues. With 0 bases removed from V and 3 bases from J, the gap between germline ends came to 9 bases. From germline, CDR1 is SGHTA and CDR2 FQGNSA. CDR3 in DNA: TGTGCCAGCAGCTTAGCCTCCTCCCCCAATCAGCCCCAGCATTTT. Its translation: CASSLASSPNQPQHF.

The chain combines TRBV11-2 with TRBJ2-5; perhaps TRBD2 as D (5 bases). The V end lost 4 bases, the J end lost 2 bases, and 14 bases lay between the germline ends. Per the germline V gene, CDR1 is SGHAT and CDR2 is FQNNGV. The CDR3 consists of 15 residues. For the CDR3, the DNA is TGTGCCAGCAGCTCGTCCAGAGACTATCAAGAGACCCAGTACTTC. Protein product: CASSSSRDYQETQYF.

This chain uses TRBV5-6 with TRBJ2-1; 8 nucleotides line up with TRBD1. With V trimmed by 6 bases and J by 4 bases, 9 bases remained unmatched. Germline V CDR1 and CDR2: SGHDT, YYEEEE. The CDR3 is made up of 15 amino acids. CDR3 coding DNA: TGTGCCAGCAAAATTAGGACAGGGATTTACAATGAGCAGTTCTTC. Translating gives CASKIRTGIYNEQFF.

This chain joins TRBV11-2 and TRBJ2-7; 8 bases fit TRBD1. Germline loops: CDR1 SGHAT, CDR2 FQNNGV. The CDR3 is 14 amino acids. Trimming at V came to 5 bases and at J to 1 base, leaving 4 bases not matched to a gene. CDR3 protein: CASSPRQGSYEQYF. The CDR3 DNA reads as TGTGCCAGCAGCCCCCGACAGGGGTCCTACGAGCAGTACTTC.

The chain carries TRBV11-2 and TRBJ2-7, with D uncertain. Deletions cut 1 base from V and 6 bases from J, with 7 bases between. The CDR3 is 12 amino acids. The germline gives CDR1 SGHAT, CDR2 FQNNGV. The CDR3 sequence is CASSLVSREQYF. CDR3 in DNA: TGTGCCAGCAGCTTAGTTAGCCGCGAGCAGTACTTC. Combining the CDR3 with reference TRBV11-2 and TRBJ2-7 gives the whole variable domain EAGVAQSPRYKIIEKRQSVAFWCNPISGHATLYWYQQILGQGPKLLIQFQNNGVVDDSQLPKDRFSAERLKGVDSTLKIQPAKLEDSAVYLCASSLVSREQYFGPGTRLTVT.

The V call is TRBV7-3, the J call TRBJ2-3; D is undetermined. Germline loops: CDR1 SGHTA, CDR2 FQGTGA. The V end was cut by 5 bases, the J end by 3 bases, with 12 bases between. This CDR3 has 14 amino acids. CDR3 nucleotide sequence: TGTGCCAGCAGCGCCCAAGGAGCGACAGATACGCAGTATTTT. This sequence encodes CASSAQGATDTQYF. The variable domain in full, with the rest retrieved from reference TRBV7-3 and TRBJ2-3, is GAGVSQTPSNKVTEKGKYVELRCDPISGHTALYWYRQSLGQGPEFLIYFQGTGAADDSGLPNDRFFAVRPEGSVSTLKIQRTERGDSAVYLCASSAQGATDTQYFGPGTRLTVL.

The rearrangement uses TRBV19 and TRBJ1-2; D gene uncertain. Germline V lookup: CDR1 LNHDA, CDR2 SQIVND (reference sequence). Trimming shortened V by 4 bases and J by 3 bases, and 6 bases separated the two germline ends. This CDR3 is 12 amino acids long. The CDR3 loop reads CASSTNYYGYTF. The CDR3 DNA is TGTGCCAGTAGTACCAACTACTATGGCTACACCTTC. The complete variable domain, with remaining parts taken from reference TRBV19 and TRBJ1-2, reads DGGITQSPKYLFRKEGQNVTLSCEQNLNHDAMYWYRQDPGQGLRLIYYSQIVNDFQKGDIAEGYSVSREKKESFPLTVTSAQKNPTAFYLCASSTNYYGYTFGSGTRLTVV.

In this sample, this clone turned up a few times. J is TRBJ1-1 and V is TRBV18; unclear D gene. Germline V gene lookup returns CDR1 KGHSH and CDR2 LQKENI. This CDR3 spans 13 amino acids. V gave up 0 bases and J gave up 4 bases, with 6 bases separating them. The CDR3 DNA reads TGTGCCAGCTCACCACCACTCACCACTGAAGCTTTCTTT. Protein product: CASSPPLTTEAFF.

The chain employs TRBV2 and TRBJ2-7, with D possibly TRBD1 on 6 matching bases. The CDR3 extends over 14 amino acids. The ends were cut back, 8 bases at V and 6 bases at J, with 20 bases in the middle. The germline CDR1 and CDR2 sequences are SNHLY and FYNNEI. Here the CDR3 reads CASPNGPRGGEQYF. DNA for the CDR3: TGTGCCAGCCCCAATGGACCGAGAGGGGGCGAGCAGTACTTC.

The chain is built from TRBV30 and TRBJ2-1; 8 bases are shared with TRBD2. CDR3 length: 16 amino acids. The trim removed 5 bases at V and 8 bases at J, leaving 17 bases unmatched. Germline assignment: CDR1 GTSNPN and CDR2 SVGIG (reference sequence). The CDR3 sequence: CAWAPKLSGSVDEQFF. CDR3 coding DNA: TGTGCCTGGGCCCCGAAACTAAGCGGGAGCGTGGATGAGCAGTTCTTC.

The chain recombines TRBV27 with TRBJ2-3, with TRBD2 matching 9 bases. J gave up 1 base and V 3 bases, and 5 bases lay outside the gene matches. This CDR3 has 16 residues. Germline V CDR1 and CDR2: MNHEY, SMNVEV (reference sequence). The CDR3 spells CASSFLAGERTDTQYF. CDR3 nucleotides: TGTGCCAGCAGTTTTTTAGCGGGAGAACGCACAGATACGCAGTATTTT.

This clone was counted a single time. This chain uses TRBV5-1 with TRBJ2-1, with D tentatively TRBD1 (5 bases). Germline CDR1 is SGHRS and CDR2 is YFSETQ. CDR3 length: 17 residues. Trimming pared 9 bases from V and 4 bases from J, leaving 26 bases between. CDR3 sequence reads: CATRIGLSGKGYNEQFF. The CDR3 DNA follows: TGCGCCACCCGTATCGGGTTGTCAGGGAAGGGTTACAATGAGCAGTTCTTC.

The V and J genes are TRBV6-6 and TRBJ1-5; D is unclear. The CDR3 is 15 residues long. The V end was cut by 0 bases, the J end by 6 bases, with 12 bases between. In germline, CDR1 is MNHNY, CDR2 SVGAGI (reference sequence). The DNA of the CDR3 is TGTGCCAGCAGTTACTCGCTGGCACCTAGTCAGCCCCAGCATTTT. Translated, it gives CASSYSLAPSQPQHF.

The CDR3 loop is CASSPRQGDYGGELFF. DNA of the CDR3: TGTGCCAGCAGCCCCAGACAGGGGGATTACGGCGGGGAGCTGTTTTTT. V is TRBV7-6 and J is TRBJ2-2; 9 positions match TRBD1. The CDR3 is 16 amino acids. With V trimmed by 5 bases and J by 7 bases, 11 bases remained unmatched. The V gene's germline CDR1 is SGHVS and CDR2 FNYEAQ.

This chain uses TRBV7-9 with TRBJ2-7; TRBD2 matches at 7 bases. Germline CDR1 is SEHNR and CDR2 is FQNEAQ (reference sequence). This CDR3 is built from 15 residues. The J segment lost 3 bases and the V segment lost 4 bases, leaving 9 bases of the junction unmatched. CDR3 residues: CASSSIRGEIYEQYF. The CDR3 coding sequence is TGTGCCAGCAGCTCCATTCGGGGGGAGATCTACGAGCAGTACTTC.

The rearrangement links TRBV10-3 to TRBJ1-1; D is unresolved. V was shortened by 4 bases and J by 4 bases, with 13 bases between the two germline ends. The length of the CDR3 is 14 residues. The germline gives CDR1 ENHRY, CDR2 SYGVKD. Here the CDR3 reads CAISVELVSTEAFF. CDR3 DNA: TGTGCCATCAGTGTGGAGTTAGTGAGCACTGAAGCTTTCTTT.

The CDR3 nucleotides read TGTGCCAGCAGCTTACGAGTGGACAGGTTCGATCAGCCCCAGCATTTT. This codes for CASSLRVDRFDQPQHF. The chain combines TRBV7-2 with TRBJ1-5; 7 bases match TRBD1. Germline V CDR1 and CDR2: SGHTA, FQGNSA. V lost 2 bases to trimming and J lost 5 bases; unmatched junction nucleotides: 9. The CDR3 is made up of 16 amino acids.